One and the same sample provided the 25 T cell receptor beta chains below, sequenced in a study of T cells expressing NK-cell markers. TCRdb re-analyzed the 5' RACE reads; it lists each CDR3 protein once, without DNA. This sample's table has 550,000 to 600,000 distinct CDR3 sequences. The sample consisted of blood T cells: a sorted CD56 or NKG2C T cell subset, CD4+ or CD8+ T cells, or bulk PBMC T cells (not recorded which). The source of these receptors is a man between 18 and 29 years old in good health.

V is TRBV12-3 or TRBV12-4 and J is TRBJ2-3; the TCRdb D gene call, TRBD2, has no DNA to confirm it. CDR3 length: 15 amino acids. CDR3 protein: CASSRPGLDFRTQYF.

The CDR3 protein is CASSPPGQGASNQPQHF. The rearrangement joins TRBV12-3 or TRBV12-4 to TRBJ1-5; lacking DNA, the TRBD1 call made by TCRdb goes unchecked. The CDR3 spans 17 residues.

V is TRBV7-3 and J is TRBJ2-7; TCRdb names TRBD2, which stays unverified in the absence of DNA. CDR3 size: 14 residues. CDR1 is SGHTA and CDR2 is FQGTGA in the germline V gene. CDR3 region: CASSLAGPAGEQYF.

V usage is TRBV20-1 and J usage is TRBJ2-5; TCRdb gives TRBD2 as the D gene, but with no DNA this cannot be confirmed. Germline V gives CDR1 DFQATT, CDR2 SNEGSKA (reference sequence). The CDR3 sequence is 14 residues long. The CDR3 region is CSAKSGARQETQYF.

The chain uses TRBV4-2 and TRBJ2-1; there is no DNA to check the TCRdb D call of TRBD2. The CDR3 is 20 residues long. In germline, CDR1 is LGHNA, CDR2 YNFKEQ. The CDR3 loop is CASGSKDEGTTSSERDEQFF.

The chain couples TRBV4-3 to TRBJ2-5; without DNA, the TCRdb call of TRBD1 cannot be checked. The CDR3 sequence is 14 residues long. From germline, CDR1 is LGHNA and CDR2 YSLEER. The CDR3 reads CASSQEQGTETQYF.

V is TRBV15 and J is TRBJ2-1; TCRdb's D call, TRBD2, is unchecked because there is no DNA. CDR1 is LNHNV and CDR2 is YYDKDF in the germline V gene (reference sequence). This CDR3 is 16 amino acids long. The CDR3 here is CATSRAGGVAYNEQFF. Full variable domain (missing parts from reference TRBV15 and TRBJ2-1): DAMVIQNPRYQVTQFGKPVTLSCSQTLNHNVMYWYQQKSSQAPKLLFHYYDKDFNNEADTPDNFQSRRPNTSFCFLDIRSPGLGDTAMYLCATSRAGGVAYNEQFFGPGTRLTVL.

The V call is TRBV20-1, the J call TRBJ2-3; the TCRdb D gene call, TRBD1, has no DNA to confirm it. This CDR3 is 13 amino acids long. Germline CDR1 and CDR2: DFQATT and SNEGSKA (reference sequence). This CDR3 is CSARETGTATQYF.

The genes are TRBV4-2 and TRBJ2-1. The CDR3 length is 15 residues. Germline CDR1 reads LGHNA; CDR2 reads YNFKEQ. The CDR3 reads CASSQVLGGKNEQFF.

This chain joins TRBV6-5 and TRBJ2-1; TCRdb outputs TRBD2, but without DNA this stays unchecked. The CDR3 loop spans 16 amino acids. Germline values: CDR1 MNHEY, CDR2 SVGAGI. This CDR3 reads CASSYSLAGAPNEQFF.

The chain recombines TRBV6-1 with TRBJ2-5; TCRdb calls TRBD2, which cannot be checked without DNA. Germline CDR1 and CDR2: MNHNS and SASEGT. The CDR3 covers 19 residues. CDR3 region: CASSRITGTSGPLQETQYF.

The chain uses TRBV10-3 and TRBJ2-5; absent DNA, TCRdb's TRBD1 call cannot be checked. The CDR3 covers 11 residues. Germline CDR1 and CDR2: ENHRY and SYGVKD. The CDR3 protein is CAAGSEETQYF.

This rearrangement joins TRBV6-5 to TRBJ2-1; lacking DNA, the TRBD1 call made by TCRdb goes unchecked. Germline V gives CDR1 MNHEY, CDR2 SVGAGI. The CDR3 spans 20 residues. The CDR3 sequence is CASRGGPGQGYQREINEQFF.

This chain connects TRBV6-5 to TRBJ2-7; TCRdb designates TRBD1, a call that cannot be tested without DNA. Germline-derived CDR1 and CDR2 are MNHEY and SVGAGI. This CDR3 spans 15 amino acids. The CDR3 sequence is CASSYYRGYSYEQYF.

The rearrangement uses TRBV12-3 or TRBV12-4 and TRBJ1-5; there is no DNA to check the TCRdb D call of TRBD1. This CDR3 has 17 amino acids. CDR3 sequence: CASSHTLQGYSNQPQHF.

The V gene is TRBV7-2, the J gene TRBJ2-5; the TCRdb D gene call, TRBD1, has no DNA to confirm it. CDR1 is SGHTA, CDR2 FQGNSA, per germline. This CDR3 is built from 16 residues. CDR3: CASSLGGGRAQETQYF.

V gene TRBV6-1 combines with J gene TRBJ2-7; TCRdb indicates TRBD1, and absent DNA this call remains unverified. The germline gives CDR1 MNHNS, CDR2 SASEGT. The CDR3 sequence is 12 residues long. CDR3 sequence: CAGETGSNEQYF.

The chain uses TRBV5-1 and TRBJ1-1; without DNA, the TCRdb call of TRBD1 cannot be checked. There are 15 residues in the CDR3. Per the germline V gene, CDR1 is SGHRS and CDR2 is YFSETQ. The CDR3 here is CASSLPDSLNTEAFF. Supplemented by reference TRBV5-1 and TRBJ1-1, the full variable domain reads KAGVTQTPRYLIKTRGQQVTLSCSPISGHRSVSWYQQTPGQGLQFLFEYFSETQRNKGNFPGRFSGRQFSNSRSEMNVSTLELGDSALYLCASSLPDSLNTEAFFGQGTRLTVV.

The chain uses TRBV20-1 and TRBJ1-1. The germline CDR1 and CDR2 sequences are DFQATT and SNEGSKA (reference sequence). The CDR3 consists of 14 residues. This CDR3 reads CSARRGVRFSEAFF.

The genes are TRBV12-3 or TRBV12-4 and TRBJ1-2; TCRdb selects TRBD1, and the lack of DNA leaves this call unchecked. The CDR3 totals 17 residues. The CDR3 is CATSGWVAGGLSYGYTF.

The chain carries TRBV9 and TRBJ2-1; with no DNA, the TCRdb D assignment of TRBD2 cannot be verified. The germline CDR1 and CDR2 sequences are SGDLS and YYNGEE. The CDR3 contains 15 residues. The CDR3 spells CASSVVAGGKDEQFF.

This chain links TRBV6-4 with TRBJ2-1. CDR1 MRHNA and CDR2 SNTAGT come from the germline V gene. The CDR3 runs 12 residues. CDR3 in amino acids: CASSRTPNEQFF.

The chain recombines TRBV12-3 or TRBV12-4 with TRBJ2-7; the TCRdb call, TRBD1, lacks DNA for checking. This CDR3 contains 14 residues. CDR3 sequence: CASSPDTPTYEQYF.

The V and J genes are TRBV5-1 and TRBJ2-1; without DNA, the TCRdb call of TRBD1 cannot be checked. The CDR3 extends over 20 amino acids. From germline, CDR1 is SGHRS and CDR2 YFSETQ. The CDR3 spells CASSLRGEAATGISYNEQFF.

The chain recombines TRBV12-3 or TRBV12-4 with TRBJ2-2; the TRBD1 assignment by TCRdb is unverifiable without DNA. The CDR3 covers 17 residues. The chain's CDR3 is CASSLEGQVRETGELFF.